This entry features one T cell receptor (beta chain) sequence. Its antigen is not known. The CDR3 totals 16 residues. Germline trimming cut 8 bases from V and 7 bases from J; bases unmatched to any gene: 19. Both blood RNA, taken from unsorted whole blood, and germline DNA were extracted. TCR beta cDNA came from about 0.55 ug total RNA, primed with a constant-region primer. ARM-PCR, slightly modified, supplied the TCR beta libraries through three nested multiplex PCR rounds. It was with TRBV1-TRBV30 forward primers and a C-beta reverse primer that the first two PCR rounds were run, at roughly 10 cycles each. Each CDR3 protein gets one entry after TCRdb re-called the multiplex PCR reads with MiXCR. Here the sample spans roughly 330,000 distinct CDR3 sequences, less than 75% being singletons. The record originates from a study of tumor-infiltrating lymphocytes in primary liver carcinoma. In the study overall: Primary liver carcinoma, confirmed by histopathology, was surgically resected. Maximum tumor diameters ranged from roughly 4 to 11 cm, stage T1-T3 N0M0.

Whole-study results and caveats: The difference in top-250-clone fraction between tumors and blood was significant, favoring tumors (p = 0.039). Tumor-adjacent and tumor-blood pairs overlapped less than tumor region pairs did.

The origin of this receptor is a man aged 35-49 years with primary liver carcinoma and hepatitis B virus infection. The sequenced sample was peripheral blood. J is TRBJ1-1 and V is TRBV12-3 or TRBV12-4; 7 bases map to TRBD1. CDR3 loop: CASHTGVFSVSIEAFF. The CDR3 DNA reads TGTGCCAGCCATACAGGGGTTTTTAGTGTTAGCATTGAAGCTTTCTTT.